This section outlines one T cell receptor (beta chain) sequence together with its context. Its antigen is currently unknown. The data stem from a study of T cells after yellow fever vaccination. Turning to the study itself: For low cell numbers, libraries were made with SMART-Seq v4 Ultra Low Input. General study results and limits: Most primary-vaccination clones reappeared after the booster (96% CD4, about 88% CD8).

V lost 3 bases and J 7 bases, leaving 15 bases between the germline ends. Per germline, CDR1 SQVTM and CDR2 ANQGSEA. The length of the CDR3 is 13 residues. By 5'RACE template switching, TCR cDNA was produced, with a universal primer site and UMIs added in the process. Each CDR3 protein is one row after TCRdb ran MiXCR on the 5' RACE reads. The sample consists of 200,000 to 250,000 distinct CDR3 sequences, about 7% of them appearing once. The V call is TRBV29-1, the J call TRBJ2-5; tentative D call: TRBD1 (6 bases). The sequenced sample was CD4+ T cells sorted from PBMCs, obtained 15 days after the yellow fever booster vaccination. The source is a man between 25 and 39 years old who received the YFV17D yellow fever vaccine. In DNA, the CDR3 is TGCAGCGTTGATGTAGGACAGTCGGCGACCCAGTACTTC. This encodes CSVDVGQSATQYF.